The 16 T cell receptor beta chains presented below share a single source sample, sequenced in a study of T cells in Graves' hyperthyroidism and ophthalmopathy. TCR beta CDR3 regions were amplified from RNA. First-round RT-PCR targeting the TCR CDR3 was performed with the HTBI primer set. TCRdb processed the multiplex PCR reads anew with MiXCR; each CDR3 protein has one entry. The data contain 350,000 or so distinct CDR3 sequences, 18% of them singletons. The sequencing input was blood. The receptors originated from a woman aged 40 to 55 with Graves' ophthalmopathy.

The sample holds many counts of this clonotype. This chain uses TRBV28 with TRBJ2-2, with TRBD1 identical over 7 bases. This CDR3 has 15 residues. Germline loops: CDR1 MDHEN, CDR2 SYDVKM. The V segment lost 5 bases and the J segment 1 base; nucleotides outside the gene matches: 4. In DNA, the CDR3 is TGTGCCAGCAGTGAAGACAGGGTGAACACCGGGGAGCTGTTTTTT. It yields the protein CASSEDRVNTGELFF. Based on the CDR3 plus reference TRBV28 and TRBJ2-2, the full variable domain is DVKVTQSSRYLVKRTGEKVFLECVQDMDHENMFWYRQDPGLGLRLIYFSYDVKMKEKGDIPEGYSVSREKKERFSLILESASTNQTSMYLCASSEDRVNTGELFFGEGSRLTVL.

The sample holds many counts of this clonotype. Here the CDR3 reads CASSPGLADPYEQYF. In DNA, the CDR3 is TGTGCCAGCAGCCCGGGACTAGCGGACCCCTACGAGCAGTACTTC. This chain uses TRBV7-9 with TRBJ2-7; 11 nucleotides line up with TRBD2. The germline CDR1 and CDR2 sequences are SEHNR and FQNEAQ (reference sequence). The CDR3 has 15 residues. J gave up 2 bases and V 5 bases, and 5 bases lay outside the gene matches. Together with reference TRBV7-9 and TRBJ2-7, the CDR3 gives the full variable domain: DTGVSQNPRHKITKRGQNVTFRCDPISEHNRLYWYRQTLGQGPEFLTYFQNEAQLEKSRLLSDRFSAERPKGSFSTLEIQRTEQGDSAMYLCASSPGLADPYEQYFGPGTRLTVT.

This clonotype was seen more than once but under ten times. The CDR3 DNA follows: TGTGCCAGCAGTACCCCGACGAACACTGAAGCTTTCTTT. Protein sequence: CASSTPTNTEAFF. The chain joins TRBV6-1 to TRBJ1-1; D is ambiguous. The CDR3 covers 13 residues. CDR1 is MNHNS and CDR2 is SASEGT in the germline V gene. The V gene lost 5 bases and the J gene lost 1 base, with 8 bases spanning the gap.

This clonotype occurred many times. The chain employs TRBV20-1 and TRBJ1-2; TRBD1 aligns across 10 bases. Losses at the gene ends were 6 bases for V and 12 bases for J; bases not matched to a gene: 13. The CDR3 sequence is 13 residues long. The germline gives CDR1 DFQATT, CDR2 SNEGSKA (reference sequence). CDR3 sequence (DNA): TGCAGTGCCGAGGGGGGACAGGGGCGGTTGAACACCTTC. This encodes CSAEGGQGRLNTF.

This clonotype was recorded at least ten times. This sequence joins TRBV6-2 or TRBV6-3 and TRBJ1-5; 8 bases fit TRBD1. The CDR3 has 15 residues. Germline CDR1 and CDR2: MNHEY and SVGEGT. The ends lost 9 bases at V and 7 bases at J; junction bases unmatched: 14. In DNA form, the CDR3 reads TGTGCCAGGATTCGCCCGACAGGGGTCGGGCAGCCCCAGCATTTT. This translates into CARIRPTGVGQPQHF.

This clonotype occurred many times. This rearrangement joins TRBV12-3 or TRBV12-4 to TRBJ1-2; D is ambiguous. The V gene lost 3 bases and the J gene lost 8 bases, with 13 bases spanning the gap. This CDR3 contains 13 residues. The chain's CDR3 is CASSFRGPRGYTF. The CDR3 region has the DNA TGTGCCAGCAGTTTCCGCGGCCCGAGAGGCTACACCTTC.

This clonotype was seen at least ten times. V and J are TRBV7-8 and TRBJ2-7; 10 bases are shared with TRBD2. In germline, CDR1 is SGHVS, CDR2 FQNEAQ. The junction had 10 bases not matched to a gene; V was cut back by 5 bases and J by 3 bases. This CDR3 has 16 residues. The CDR3 loop reads CASSHLGLAGDYEQYF. The CDR3 bases are TGTGCCAGCAGCCACCTGGGTCTAGCGGGAGACTACGAGCAGTACTTC.

This clonotype was counted many times. The gene calls are TRBV4-1 and TRBJ1-1, with D unclear. The CDR3 loop spans 12 amino acids. Trimming shortened V by 3 bases and J by 6 bases, and 8 bases separated the two germline ends. Germline V lookup: CDR1 MGHRA, CDR2 YSYEKL. CDR3 amino acids: CASSQDSAEAFF. CDR3 sequence (DNA): TGCGCCAGCAGCCAGGATTCAGCTGAAGCTTTCTTT.

This clonotype was observed many times. The V call is TRBV2, the J call TRBJ2-7, with TRBD2 as a possible D gene (5 bases). CDR3 length equals 14 residues. CDR1 is SNHLY, CDR2 FYNNEI, per germline. Trimming pared 6 bases from V and 2 bases from J, leaving 14 bases between. CDR3 loop: CASRVAAATYEQYF. CDR3 DNA sequence: TGTGCCAGCAGGGTCGCAGCGGCCACCTACGAGCAGTACTTC.

In its sample, this clonotype was seen many times. This chain uses TRBV6-2 or TRBV6-3 with TRBJ2-5, with D uncertain. The ends were cut back, 2 bases at V and 3 bases at J, with 4 bases in the middle. Germline CDR1 MNHEY, CDR2 SVGEGT. The length of the CDR3 is 12 residues. The CDR3 is CASSYPKETQYF. The CDR3 nucleotides are TGTGCCAGCAGTTACCCTAAAGAGACCCAGTACTTC.

Ten or more counts support this clonotype. The CDR3 nucleotides read TGTGCCAGCAGTTTATTCGGGGGCTCTGACTATGGCTACACCTTC. It specifies CASSLFGGSDYGYTF. J is TRBJ1-2 and V is TRBV27, with D possibly being TRBD1 (6 bases). Germline CDR1 reads MNHEY; CDR2 reads SMNVEV (reference sequence). The germline V and J ends were trimmed by 1 base and 3 bases, with 12 bases remaining between them. CDR3 size: 15 residues.

Many counts were recorded for this clonotype. The genes are TRBV7-8 and TRBJ1-1; 7 bases line up with TRBD1. The germline V gene has CDR1 SGHVS and CDR2 FQNEAQ. V dropped 1 base and J dropped 4; count of bases not matched to a gene: 6. The CDR3 consists of 15 residues. The CDR3 nucleotides read TGTGCCAGCAGCTTAGAGGAGGCAGGGGGCACTGAAGCTTTCTTT. Residues: CASSLEEAGGTEAFF.

V is TRBV10-2 and J is TRBJ2-3, with D possibly being TRBD2 (7 bases). The CDR3 is made up of 15 amino acids. Germline lookup yields CDR1 WSHSY and CDR2 SAAADI. V was pared by 4 bases and J by 3 bases, with 14 bases between. The CDR3 bases are TGCGCCAGCAGTGGGGGGGGCCTAAGGACAGATACGCAGTATTTT. Translation gives CASSGGGLRTDTQYF.

The chain recombines TRBV6-1 with TRBJ2-3, with 7 nucleotides matching TRBD2. With 6 bases clipped from V and 1 base from J, the junction kept 7 bases outside the gene matches. CDR1 and CDR2 (germline): MNHNS, SASEGT. This CDR3 is 15 amino acids long. As DNA, the CDR3 is TGTGCCAGCAGGGGAGCGGGGTGGCGCACAGATACGCAGTATTTT. It specifies CASRGAGWRTDTQYF.

At least ten counts were recorded for this clonotype. The gene calls are TRBV4-1 and TRBJ2-2, with a possible D match to TRBD1 (6 bases). V lost 0 bases, J lost 3 bases, and 14 bases lay in between. CDR1 MGHRA and CDR2 YSYEKL come from the germline V gene. The CDR3 is 17 amino acids. CDR3 sequence reads: CASSQDLGDTYTGELFF. The CDR3 DNA follows: TGCGCCAGCAGCCAAGATCTCGGGGACACGTACACCGGGGAGCTGTTTTTT.

This clonotype was counted a single time. The chain is built from TRBV6-2 or TRBV6-3 and TRBJ2-7; D perhaps matches TRBD2 (7 bases). Germline CDR1 MNHEY, CDR2 SVGEGT. This CDR3 contains 14 residues. Trimming took 2 bases from V and 3 from J, leaving 11 bases between them. CDR3 nucleotide sequence: TGTGCCAGCAGTTACATCGGGGGGCTCTACGAGCAGTACTTC. Translation gives CASSYIGGLYEQYF.